Following are 31 T cell receptor beta chains from one sample sequenced in a study of shared clonotypes between healthy human individuals. Produced via immunoSEQ multiplex PCR; TCRdb's table is partial and in-frame only. In the table there are about 110,000 clones, more than 65% of which are singletons. Sequenced material: memory CD8+ T cells sorted from blood. Regarding subset: CD45RO+ cells pooled with CCR7-negative TemRA cells. These receptors all stem from a young woman in good health.

The chain combines TRBV25-1 with TRBJ2-5; D is unresolved. The end of the DNA is better explained by TRBJ2-7, so the J call may be wrong. Germline values: CDR1 MGHDK, CDR2 SYGVNS. The CDR3 has 13 residues. The DNA of the CDR3 is TGTGCCAGCAGTGCAGGTTTTGCCTACGAGCAGTACTTC. Translating it yields CASSAGFAYEQYF.

Only a few counts were recorded for this clone. This chain uses TRBV6-5 with TRBJ2-7; TRBD2 is a possible D gene (6 bases). Looked up from germline, CDR1 is MNHEY and CDR2 is SVGAGI. The CDR3 is 16 residues long. The V and J ends lost 2 bases and 1 base respectively, with 15 bases between them. CDR3 sequence (DNA): TGTGCCAGCAGTTACATAGCTGGCGGGGATTCCTACGAGCAGTACTTC. Translating gives CASSYIAGGDSYEQYF.

This clone was observed a handful of times. A read error is the likely source, as a far larger clone sits one nucleotide away. This chain joins TRBV6-1 and TRBJ2-2, with D tentatively TRBD1 or TRBD2 (5 bases each). V was pared by 4 bases and J by 3 bases, with 6 bases between. This CDR3 has 13 amino acids. Germline values: CDR1 MNHNS, CDR2 SASEGT. CDR3 coding DNA: TGTGCCAGCAGTGGAGGGGACACCGGGGAGCTGTTTTTT. Residues: CASSGGDTGELFF.

This chain uses TRBV19 with TRBJ1-4; weak D call: TRBD1 (5 bases). The CDR3 is 17 amino acids. CDR1 and CDR2 (germline): LNHDA, SQIVND (reference sequence). V lost 0 bases, J lost 5 bases, and 16 bases lay in between. CDR3 nucleotide sequence: TGTGCCAGTAGTATAGACGGGTGTGACCGGACAAATGAAAAACTGTTTTTT. Translated, it gives CASSIDGCDRTNEKLFF.

The chain has TRBV5-1 and TRBJ2-7; D might be TRBD2 (5 bases). V lost 3 bases and J 6 bases, leaving 7 bases between the germline ends. This CDR3 is 11 amino acids long. Germline V gives CDR1 SGHRS, CDR2 YFSETQ. The CDR3 bases are TGCGCCAGCAGCTCGGCGGGCGAGCAGTACTTC. It specifies CASSSAGEQYF.

V is TRBV5-1 and J is TRBJ2-1, with 9 positions matching TRBD1. Per the germline V gene, CDR1 is SGHRS and CDR2 is YFSETQ. CDR3 length: 15 amino acids. The V segment lost 4 bases and the J segment 8 bases; nucleotides outside the gene matches: 10. The CDR3 loop is CASSPNRGLGYEQFF. The CDR3, as DNA: TGCGCCAGCAGCCCCAACAGGGGGCTCGGGTATGAGCAGTTCTTC.

The chain is built from TRBV25-1 and TRBJ2-5; 10 bases agree with TRBD2. V trimming: 3 bases; J trimming: 3 bases; junction bases outside the gene matches: 10. CDR1 is MGHDK, CDR2 SYGVNS, per germline. This CDR3 region has 17 residues. The DNA for the CDR3 is TGTGCCAGCAGTGACCTAGCGGGGGAGGGGAAAAAAGAGACCCAGTACTTC. Translated: CASSDLAGEGKKETQYF.

The CDR3 sequence is CASSLKSGSYNEQFF. In DNA, the CDR3 is TGCGCCAGCAGCCTGAAAAGCGGGAGCTACAATGAGCAGTTCTTC. The chain has TRBV4-1 and TRBJ2-1; 8 bases are shared with TRBD2. The CDR3 has 15 amino acids. The germline V gene has CDR1 MGHRA and CDR2 YSYEKL. V was clipped by 4 bases and J by 3 bases; unmatched bases: 5.

This clone was detected many times. The chain uses TRBV18 and TRBJ2-7; D not certain. The CDR3 extends over 14 amino acids. Per germline, CDR1 KGHSH and CDR2 LQKENI. V lost 3 bases and J lost 4, with 13 bases in between. DNA for the CDR3: TGTGCCAGCTCACCCGCGGCAGGAGCTTACGAGCAGTACTTC. Protein product: CASSPAAGAYEQYF. The full variable domain, rest sourced from reference TRBV18 and TRBJ2-7, is NAGVMQNPRHLVRRRGQEARLRCSPMKGHSHVYWYRQLPEEGLKFMVYLQKENIIDESGMPKERFSAEFPKEGPSILRIQQVVRGDSAAYFCASSPAAGAYEQYFGPGTRLTVT.

This clone was observed a few times. The genes are TRBV19 and TRBJ1-5, with 9 bases lining up with TRBD1. This CDR3 region has 14 residues. In germline, CDR1 is LNHDA, CDR2 SQIVND (reference sequence). With 8 bases clipped from V and 6 bases from J, the junction kept 8 bases outside the gene matches. The CDR3 loop is CASEWGQGVQPQHF. CDR3 sequence (DNA): TGTGCCAGTGAATGGGGACAGGGAGTTCAGCCCCAGCATTTT.

This clone was seen repeatedly, ten times or more. The chain recombines TRBV7-9 with TRBJ1-1, with a weak D call TRBD1 (5 bases). This CDR3 spans 13 amino acids. Trimming removed 4 bases from V and 1 base from J, with 7 bases in between. From germline, CDR1 is SEHNR and CDR2 FQNEAQ (reference sequence). The CDR3: CASSSTENTEAFF. In DNA, the CDR3 is TGTGCCAGCAGCTCGACAGAGAACACTGAAGCTTTCTTT.

The J gene is TRBJ1-2, the V gene TRBV4-1, with a possible D match to TRBD1 (5 bases). Germline assignment: CDR1 MGHRA and CDR2 YSYEKL. V lost 0 bases and J lost 7, with 18 bases in between. The length of the CDR3 is 16 residues. The CDR3 loop is CASSQDSGERLGGYTF. The CDR3 bases are TGCGCCAGCAGCCAAGATTCGGGGGAGAGACTTGGTGGCTACACCTTC.

This chain links TRBV2 with TRBJ2-2; no firm D call. CDR1 and CDR2 (germline): SNHLY, FYNNEI. Trimming left V 4 bases short and J 6 bases short, with 15 bases between. The CDR3 contains 15 residues. CDR3 loop: CASSVLASMAGELFF. The CDR3 DNA reads as TGTGCCAGCAGTGTCTTAGCAAGCATGGCCGGGGAGCTGTTTTTT.

The chain couples TRBV29-1 to TRBJ2-1, with 9 bases that match TRBD2. The CDR3 contains 15 residues. Germline V CDR1 and CDR2: SQVTM, ANQGSEA. V lost 7 bases to trimming and J lost 1 base; unmatched junction nucleotides: 8. CDR3 sequence (DNA): TGCAGCGCCCGTTTGCTAGCGGGGTCCTACAATGAGCAGTTCTTC. Residues: CSARLLAGSYNEQFF.

This clone was seen many times. V and J are TRBV25-1 and TRBJ1-3, with a weak D call TRBD1 (5 bases). CDR1 MGHDK and CDR2 SYGVNS come from the germline V gene. V was trimmed by 4 bases and J by 4 bases, leaving 17 bases between them. The CDR3 runs 16 residues. DNA for the CDR3: TGTGCCAGCAGTGGGGCACCTCCAGGGAAAGGAAACACCATATATTTT. As protein: CASSGAPPGKGNTIYF.

The rearrangement joins TRBV11-2 to TRBJ2-7, with unresolved D. This CDR3 is 13 amino acids long. V was cut by 5 bases and J by 0 bases, with 8 bases left in between. Germline assignment: CDR1 SGHAT and CDR2 FQNNGV. As DNA, the CDR3 is TGTGCCAGCAGCCCCCCAGACTCCTACGAGCAGTACTTC. Residues: CASSPPDSYEQYF. Based on the CDR3 plus reference TRBV11-2 and TRBJ2-7, the full variable domain is EAGVAQSPRYKIIEKRQSVAFWCNPISGHATLYWYQQILGQGPKLLIQFQNNGVVDDSQLPKDRFSAERLKGVDSTLKIQPAKLEDSAVYLCASSPPDSYEQYFGPGTRLTVT.

This clone came up a few times. V usage is TRBV7-9 and J usage is TRBJ2-5, with a possible D match to TRBD1 (5 bases). The tail of the sequence fits TRBJ2-7 better, so the J call may be wrong. This CDR3 has 16 amino acids. The germline gives CDR1 SEHNR, CDR2 FQNEAQ (reference sequence). CDR3 DNA: TGTGCCAGCAGCTTAAGCTTAGGGGCCGAAGCCTACGAGCAGTACTTC. The encoded protein is CASSLSLGAEAYEQYF.

The chain carries TRBV7-8 and TRBJ1-2, with 9 bases aligning to TRBD1. Germline trimming cut 5 bases from V and 10 bases from J; bases unmatched to any gene: 14. This CDR3 spans 15 amino acids. Germline V lookup: CDR1 SGHVS, CDR2 FQNEAQ. This chain's CDR3 is CASSVRPGQGFNYTF. CDR3 in DNA: TGTGCCAGCAGCGTCCGACCGGGACAGGGATTCAACTACACCTTC. Using reference TRBV7-8 and TRBJ1-2 for the parts outside the CDR3, the full variable domain is GAGVSQSPRYKVAKRGQDVALRCDPISGHVSLFWYQQALGQGPEFLTYFQNEAQLDKSGLPSDRFFAERPEGSVSTLKIQRTQQEDSAVYLCASSVRPGQGFNYTFGSGTRLTVV.

The chain employs TRBV29-1 and TRBJ2-5; possibly TRBD2 for D (5 bases). Germline loops: CDR1 SQVTM, CDR2 ANQGSEA. The CDR3 runs to 15 residues. V lost 3 bases and J 3 bases, leaving 17 bases between the germline ends. CDR3 nucleotide sequence: TGCAGCGTTGAGGTGGCCAGCGGTGGAAAAGAGACCCAGTACTTC. It codes for CSVEVASGGKETQYF.

V usage is TRBV14 and J usage is TRBJ1-5; perhaps TRBD1 as D (5 bases). The length of the CDR3 is 15 residues. V lost 0 bases, J lost 11 bases, and 17 bases lay in between. The germline gives CDR1 SGHDN, CDR2 FVKESK. The CDR3 region is CASSQDGRGSRTQHF. DNA of the CDR3: TGTGCCAGCAGCCAAGATGGGAGGGGCTCTAGGACCCAGCATTTT.

This clone was counted once. CDR3 sequence (DNA): TGTGCCAGCAGTTCGGGGGGCCTAGCGGGAGAATCGGATGAGCAGTTCTTC. This gives the protein CASSSGGLAGESDEQFF. V gene TRBV28 combines with J gene TRBJ2-1; 10 bases agree with TRBD2. The CDR3 length is 17 residues. V shed 4 bases and J 8 bases; nucleotides not matched to a gene: 14. CDR1 and CDR2 from the germline V gene are MDHEN and SYDVKM.

The genes are TRBV10-3 and TRBJ2-7, with TRBD2 identical over 14 bases. This CDR3 spans 20 amino acids. V trimming: 3 bases; J trimming: 3 bases; junction bases outside the gene matches: 16. Germline CDR1 and CDR2: ENHRY and SYGVKD. In DNA form, the CDR3 reads TGTGCCATCAGTGATCCCCCAGACAGACCGGGACTAGCGGGGGACTACGAGCAGTACTTC. Protein: CAISDPPDRPGLAGDYEQYF.

This clone was detected a few times. V and J are TRBV18 and TRBJ2-7; D may be TRBD2 (5 bases). V was clipped by 2 bases and J by 0 bases, with 14 bases between them. The CDR3 has 16 residues. Germline V gives CDR1 KGHSH, CDR2 LQKENI. The CDR3 DNA reads as TGTGCCAGCTCACCAGACTACTTAAGTAGCTCCTACGAGCAGTACTTC. This encodes CASSPDYLSSSYEQYF. The full variable domain, in which reference TRBV18 and TRBJ2-7 provide the parts outside the CDR3, is NAGVMQNPRHLVRRRGQEARLRCSPMKGHSHVYWYRQLPEEGLKFMVYLQKENIIDESGMPKERFSAEFPKEGPSILRIQQVVRGDSAAYFCASSPDYLSSSYEQYFGPGTRLTVT.

The chain joins TRBV29-1 to TRBJ2-2; D is possibly TRBD1 (5 bases). Germline V gene lookup returns CDR1 SQVTM and CDR2 ANQGSEA. The CDR3 contains 14 residues. Trimming removed 4 bases at V and 1 base at J, with 10 bases between. The CDR3 spells CSVVRQGNTGELFF. In DNA, the CDR3 is TGCAGCGTTGTTAGGCAGGGGAACACCGGGGAGCTGTTTTTT.

The chain uses TRBV7-8 and TRBJ1-2; maybe TRBD1 (6 bases). V was shortened by 2 bases and J by 4 bases, with 11 bases between the two germline ends. This CDR3 is built from 14 residues. CDR1 and CDR2 (germline): SGHVS, FQNEAQ. CDR3 protein: CASSLYSGVYGYTF. The CDR3 DNA sequence: TGTGCCAGCAGCTTATACTCAGGGGTCTATGGCTACACCTTC.

This rearrangement joins TRBV5-4 to TRBJ2-5, with TRBD1 identical over 7 bases. The J call is in doubt because the DNA end fits TRBJ2-7 better. The CDR3 has 13 amino acids. From germline, CDR1 is SGHNT and CDR2 YYREEE (reference sequence). CDR3 DNA: TGTGCCAGCAGCGCAGACAGGGAGTACGAGCAGTACTTC. Protein product: CASSADREYEQYF.

The J gene is TRBJ2-1, the V gene TRBV5-4, with 7 bases identical to TRBD2. The CDR3 length is 17 residues. Germline V CDR1 and CDR2: SGHNT, YYREEE (reference sequence). V lost 0 bases to trimming and J lost 6 bases; unmatched junction nucleotides: 12. CDR3 in amino acids: CASSLGRGGSFPNEQFF. The CDR3 coding sequence is TGTGCCAGCAGCTTGGGGCGGGGCGGGAGCTTCCCCAATGAGCAGTTCTTC.

This clone was detected ten times or more. The J gene is TRBJ1-2, the V gene TRBV14; no clear D gene. Germline assignment: CDR1 SGHDN and CDR2 FVKESK. This CDR3 is built from 12 residues. The germline V and J ends were trimmed by 3 bases and 9 bases, with 11 bases remaining between them. Here the CDR3 reads CASSQMGGRYTF. Written as DNA, the CDR3 is TGTGCCAGCAGCCAGATGGGTGGGCGCTACACCTTC.

This clone was seen only a few times. The chain is built from TRBV28 and TRBJ1-5, with D maybe TRBD1 (6 bases). The V gene's germline CDR1 is MDHEN and CDR2 SYDVKM. CDR3 length: 15 amino acids. Trimming stripped 4 bases from V and 6 bases from J, with 16 bases between. The CDR3 DNA is TGTGCCAGCAGTTCCATGGGGGGGCCCAGTCAGCCCCAGCATTTT. Amino acids: CASSSMGGPSQPQHF. Combining the CDR3 with reference TRBV28 and TRBJ1-5 gives the whole variable domain DVKVTQSSRYLVKRTGEKVFLECVQDMDHENMFWYRQDPGLGLRLIYFSYDVKMKEKGDIPEGYSVSREKKERFSLILESASTNQTSMYLCASSSMGGPSQPQHFGDGTRLSIL.

The chain links TRBV9 to TRBJ2-1, with D unclear. Germline V gene data show CDR1 as SGDLS and CDR2 as YYNGEE. Trimming took off 0 bases at V and 5 bases at J, with 12 bases between the two ends. This CDR3 contains 15 residues. The DNA for the CDR3 is TGTGCCAGCAGCGTAGAAGTGGGTGGACACAATGAGCAGTTCTTC. Translating gives CASSVEVGGHNEQFF.

V and J are TRBV6-1 and TRBJ1-4; the D is unclear. This CDR3 is 14 amino acids long. With 8 bases removed from V and 0 bases from J, the gap between germline ends came to 10 bases. Looked up from germline, CDR1 is MNHNS and CDR2 is SASEGT. The CDR3 DNA reads as TGTGCCAGCGGTGGGCGGACAACTAATGAAAAACTGTTTTTT. Its protein product is CASGGRTTNEKLFF.